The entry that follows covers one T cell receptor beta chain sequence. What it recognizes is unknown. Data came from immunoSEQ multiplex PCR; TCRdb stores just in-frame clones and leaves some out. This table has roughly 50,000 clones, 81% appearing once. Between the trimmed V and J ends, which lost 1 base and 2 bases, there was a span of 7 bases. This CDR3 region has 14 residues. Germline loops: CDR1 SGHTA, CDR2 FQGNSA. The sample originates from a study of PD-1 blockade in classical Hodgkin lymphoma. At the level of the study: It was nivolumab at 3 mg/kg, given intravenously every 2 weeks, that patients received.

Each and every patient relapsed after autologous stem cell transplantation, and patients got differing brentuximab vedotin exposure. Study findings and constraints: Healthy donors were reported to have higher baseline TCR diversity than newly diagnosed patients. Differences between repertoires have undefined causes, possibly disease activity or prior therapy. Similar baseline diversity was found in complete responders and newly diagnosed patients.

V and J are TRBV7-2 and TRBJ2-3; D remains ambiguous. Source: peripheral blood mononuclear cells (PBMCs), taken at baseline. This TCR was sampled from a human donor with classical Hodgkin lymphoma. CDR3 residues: CASSLGLNTDTQYF. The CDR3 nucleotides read TGTGCCAGCAGCTTAGGACTCAACACAGATACGCAGTATTTT. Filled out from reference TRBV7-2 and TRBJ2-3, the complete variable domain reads GAGVSQSPSNKVTEKGKDVELRCDPISGHTALYWYRQSLGQGLEFLIYFQGNSAPDKSGLPSDRFSAERTGGSVSTLTIQRTQQEDSAVYLCASSLGLNTDTQYFGPGTRLTVL.